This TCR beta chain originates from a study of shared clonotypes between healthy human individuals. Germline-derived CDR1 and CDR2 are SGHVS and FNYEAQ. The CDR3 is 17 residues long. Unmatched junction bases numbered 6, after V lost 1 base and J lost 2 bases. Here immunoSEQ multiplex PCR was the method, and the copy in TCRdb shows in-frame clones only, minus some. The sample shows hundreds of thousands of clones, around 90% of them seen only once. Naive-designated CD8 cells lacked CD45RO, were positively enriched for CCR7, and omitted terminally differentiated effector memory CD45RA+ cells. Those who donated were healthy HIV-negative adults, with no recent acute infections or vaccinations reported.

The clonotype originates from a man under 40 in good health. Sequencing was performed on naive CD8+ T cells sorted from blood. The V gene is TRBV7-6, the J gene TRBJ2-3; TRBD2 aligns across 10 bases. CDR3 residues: CASSLVEGTSDTDTQYF. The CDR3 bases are TGTGCCAGCAGCTTAGTAGAAGGGACTAGCGACACAGATACGCAGTATTTT. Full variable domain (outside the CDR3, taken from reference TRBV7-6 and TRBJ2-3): GAGVSQSPRYKVTKRGQDVALRCDPISGHVSLYWYRQALGQGPEFLTYFNYEAQQDKSGLPNDRFSAERPEGSISTLTIQRTEQRDSAMYRCASSLVEGTSDTDTQYFGPGTRLTVL.